These T cell receptor beta chains were read from a single sample in a study of cytomegalovirus exposure and HLA in healthy donors. Clones were sequenced by immunoSEQ multiplex PCR, and TCRdb holds only the in-frame ones, with some missing. The sample carries about 150,000 clones, more than 70% recorded once. The sequenced material came from PBMCs. The receptors come from a man aged 40-50 years in good health and CMV-seronegative. Both conserved end residues are part of each CDR3. The order of the fields is V gene, clone size, D gene, J gene, CDR3 protein, CDR3 DNA. D genes are given only for firm matches. Clone size is given for some rows only: seen once, a few or many times, or a class if the clone is expanded.

TRBV7-9	-	TRBD1	TRBJ2-7	CASSLKGAPEQYF	TGTGCCAGCAGCTTAAAGGGGGCCCCCGAGCAGTACTTC
TRBV5-1	-	TRBD1	TRBJ1-1	CASSLAGQLEAFF	TGCGCCAGCAGCTTGGCGGGACAGCTTGAAGCTTTCTTT
TRBV2	-	-	TRBJ2-3	CASGPKDTQYF	TGTGCCAGCGGGCCTAAGGATACGCAGTATTTT
TRBV30	-	-	TRBJ1-1	CAWSVLSTEAFF	TGTGCCTGGAGTGTACTAAGTACTGAAGCTTTCTTT
TRBV2	-	TRBD1	TRBJ2-1	CASLRDRDYNEQFF	TGTGCCAGCCTAAGGGACAGGGACTACAATGAGCAGTTCTTC
TRBV9	few	-	TRBJ1-1	CASSVGPTTGMNTEAFF	TGTGCCAGCAGCGTAGGGCCGACGACAGGAATGAACACTGAAGCTTTCTTT
TRBV6-5	-	TRBD1	TRBJ2-7	CASSYRQGYEQYF	TGTGCCAGCAGTTATCGACAGGGCTACGAGCAGTACTTC
TRBV30	-	-	TRBJ1-1	CAWSNGREAFF	TGTGCCTGGAGTAACGGCAGGGAAGCTTTCTTT
TRBV18	-	-	TRBJ1-1	CASSPSGGGTEAFF	TGTGCCAGCTCACCAAGCGGGGGAGGCACTGAAGCTTTCTTT
TRBV9	-	TRBD1	TRBJ1-2	CASSVQGDYGYTF	TGTGCCAGCAGCGTACAGGGGGACTATGGCTACACCTTC
TRBV15	once	-	TRBJ1-5	CATGQLNQPQHF	TGTGCCACCGGACAGTTGAATCAGCCCCAGCATTTT
TRBV21-1	-	-	TRBJ2-3	CASPGGLRTDTQYF	TGTGCCAGCCCGGGAGGGCTACGCACAGATACGCAGTATTTT
TRBV7-2	-	-	TRBJ2-7	CASSLVTPSSYEQYF	TGTGCCAGCAGCTTAGTCACCCCCAGCTCCTACGAGCAGTACTTC
TRBV6-6	few	TRBD1	TRBJ1-5	CASSYSTPGGQPQHF	TGTGCCAGCAGTTACTCGACTCCAGGGGGACAGCCCCAGCATTTT
TRBV4-3	few	TRBD1	TRBJ1-2	CASSQAGTGGFYGYTF	TGCGCCAGCAGCCAGGCCGGGACAGGGGGCTTCTATGGCTACACCTTC
TRBV14	-	-	TRBJ2-1	CASSTAYNEQFF	TGTGCCAGCTCTACGGCCTACAATGAGCAGTTCTTC
TRBV9	-	-	TRBJ2-3	CASSVAPVAGYEDTQYF	TGTGCCAGCAGCGTAGCCCCCGTTGCGGGGTACGAAGATACGCAGTATTTT
TRBV6-5	-	-	TRBJ2-1	CASRNTVGNYNEQFF	TGTGCCAGCAGGAATACAGTAGGTAACTACAATGAGCAGTTCTTC
TRBV5-4	-	TRBD1	TRBJ2-5	CASSLGTVFETQYF	TGTGCCAGCAGCCTCGGGACAGTTTTTGAGACCCAGTACTTC
TRBV6-1	once	TRBD1	TRBJ2-2	CASSVTGGTGELFF	TGTGCCAGCAGTGTCACAGGGGGAACCGGGGAGCTGTTTTTT
TRBV6-1	few	-	TRBJ1-1	CAIGQSNTEAFF	TGTGCCATCGGACAGTCGAACACTGAAGCTTTCTTT
TRBV9	-	TRBD2	TRBJ2-5	CASSASGSGAAEETQYF	TGTGCCAGCAGCGCTTCGGGTAGCGGGGCCGCAGAGGAGACCCAGTACTTC
TRBV18	-	-	TRBJ2-3	CASSPSDTQYF	TGTGCCAGCTCACCGTCGGATACGCAGTATTTT
TRBV5-6	-	-	TRBJ2-7	CASSLRPRGEQYF	TGTGCCAGCAGCTTACGGCCTAGGGGGGAGCAGTACTTC
TRBV7-2	once	-	TRBJ2-7	CASSLSTGNVYEQYF	TGTGCCAGCAGCTTAAGTACAGGGAATGTCTACGAGCAGTACTTC
TRBV4-1	once	TRBD1	TRBJ1-2	CASSQAVQGVGYTF	TGCGCCAGCAGCCAAGCCGTCCAGGGGGTTGGCTACACCTTC
TRBV10-3	-	TRBD1	TRBJ2-2	CASKTGESDTGELFF	TGTGCCAGCAAAACAGGGGAATCCGACACCGGGGAGCTGTTTTTT
TRBV4-2	-	TRBD1	TRBJ1-2	CASSQDGDRSYGYTF	TGTGCCAGCAGCCAAGATGGGGACAGGTCCTATGGCTACACCTTC
TRBV7-3	few	-	TRBJ1-1	CASSLRGTSTEAFF	TGTGCCAGCAGCTTACGGGGGACGAGCACTGAAGCTTTCTTT
TRBV5-4	-	-	TRBJ1-4	CASSRDSRNEKLFF	TGTGCCAGCAGCAGGGACTCCCGTAATGAAAAACTGTTTTTT
TRBV4-2	-	-	TRBJ2-1	CASSQEIWGVWGNEQFF	TGTGCCAGCAGCCAAGAAATCTGGGGAGTGTGGGGCAATGAGCAGTTCTTC
TRBV7-9	-	-	TRBJ2-5	CASSLAVVAPQETQYF	TGTGCCAGCAGCTTAGCGGTCGTAGCGCCCCAAGAGACCCAGTACTTC
TRBV28	-	TRBD2	TRBJ2-1	CASSSSGITYNEQFF	TGTGCCAGCAGTTCAAGCGGGATAACCTACAATGAGCAGTTCTTC
TRBV4-3	few	-	TRBJ2-1	CASSRDNEQFF	TGCGCCAGCAGTCGTGACAATGAGCAGTTCTTC
TRBV5-1	-	-	TRBJ2-3	CASSSGQSTDTQYF	TGCGCCAGCAGCTCAGGACAGAGCACAGATACGCAGTATTTT
TRBV29-1	-	TRBD1	TRBJ2-7	CSVERRGQGGYEQYF	TGCAGCGTTGAGCGGCGGGGACAGGGGGGCTACGAGCAGTACTTC
TRBV5-5	few	-	TRBJ2-1	CASSLPGANEQFF	TGTGCCAGCAGCTTGCCAGGGGCCAATGAGCAGTTCTTC
TRBV27	-	TRBD1	TRBJ1-2	CASSPKPGQNGGYTF	TGTGCCAGCAGTCCGAAACCGGGACAGAACGGTGGCTACACCTTC